One sample yielded the 27 T cell receptor beta chains listed below, sequenced in a study of T cells in Graves' hyperthyroidism and ophthalmopathy. The source material, RNA transcripts, was used to amplify TCR beta CDR3 regions. HTBI primers drove first-round RT-PCR of the TCR CDR3. From the multiplex PCR reads, TCRdb called clonotypes with MiXCR, one entry per CDR3 protein. The table has roughly 250,000 distinct CDR3 sequences, roughly 17% seen once. Sequencing was performed on blood. Receptors were obtained from a woman between 18 and 29 years old with Graves' ophthalmopathy.

This clonotype has at least ten counts. This chain links TRBV6-6 with TRBJ2-2; 10 bases are shared with TRBD2. The CDR3 consists of 19 residues. CDR1 and CDR2 (germline): MNHNY, SVGAGI (reference sequence). Trimming cost V 0 bases and J 2 bases; bases outside gene matches: 9. CDR3 residues: CASSYSRLLAGANTGELFF. CDR3 nucleotide sequence: TGTGCCAGCAGTTACTCGAGGCTCCTAGCGGGAGCAAACACCGGGGAGCTGTTTTTT.

This clonotype was detected many times. The CDR3 region is CASSSRGWGTGTGELFF. The CDR3, as DNA: TGTGCCAGCAGCTCCCGCGGGTGGGGCACAGGCACCGGGGAGCTGTTTTTT. The rearrangement joins TRBV11-3 to TRBJ2-2; D is tentatively TRBD1 or TRBD2 (5 bases each). Trimming pared 4 bases from V and 4 bases from J, leaving 19 bases between. Germline CDR1 reads SGHNT; CDR2 reads YENEEA. This CDR3 spans 17 amino acids.

This clonotype showed up just a few times. J is TRBJ2-3 and V is TRBV7-2; D is possibly TRBD1 or TRBD2 (7 bases each). V gave up 4 bases and J gave up 7 bases, with 24 bases separating them. The CDR3 is made up of 17 amino acids. CDR1 and CDR2 from the germline V gene are SGHTA and FQGNSA. The CDR3 bases are TGTGCCAGCAGCTCCCAGGGGGGCGGGGGTCGGGGATATACGCAGTATTTT. Translation gives CASSSQGGGGRGYTQYF.

This clonotype has ten or more counts. V is TRBV20-1 and J is TRBJ1-5; D gene uncertain. CDR3 size: 16 residues. Germline assignment: CDR1 DFQATT and CDR2 SNEGSKA (reference sequence). V gave up 4 bases and J gave up 2 bases, with 18 bases separating them. The CDR3 reads CSAMGLRVRGNQPQHF. In nucleotides, the CDR3 is TGCAGTGCTATGGGGTTGAGGGTGAGGGGCAATCAGCCCCAGCATTTT.

In its sample, this clonotype was seen a few times. The chain carries TRBV4-3 and TRBJ2-7; weak D call: TRBD1 (5 bases). CDR1 and CDR2 (germline): LGHNA, YSLEER. There are 14 residues in the CDR3. V shed 0 bases and J shed 3 bases, with 9 bases lying between them. The CDR3 loop reads CASSQDRTGYEQYF. The CDR3 DNA reads TGCGCCAGCAGCCAAGACAGAACAGGCTACGAGCAGTACTTC.

This clonotype was picked up many times. The J gene is TRBJ2-5, the V gene TRBV7-6; TRBD1 aligns across 7 bases. V lost 3 bases to trimming and J lost 0 bases; unmatched junction nucleotides: 4. The CDR3 extends over 15 amino acids. CDR1 and CDR2 (germline): SGHVS, FNYEAQ. CDR3 sequence reads: CASSLVDRDQETQYF. CDR3 nucleotide sequence: TGTGCCAGCAGCTTGGTTGACAGGGACCAAGAGACCCAGTACTTC.

This chain uses TRBV4-1 with TRBJ2-5; D gene uncertain. The CDR3 loop spans 15 amino acids. CDR1 MGHRA and CDR2 YSYEKL come from the germline V gene. V gave up 0 bases and J gave up 5 bases, with 13 bases separating them. Here the CDR3 DNA reads TGCGCCAGCAGCCAAGAGGGCAGGTTGATTGAGACCCAGTACTTC. Residues: CASSQEGRLIETQYF.

The sample holds a few counts of this clonotype. CDR3 sequence reads: CATKNGREGRDIQYF. In nucleotides, the CDR3 is TGTGCCACTAAGAACGGGCGGGAGGGCCGGGACATTCAGTACTTC. This chain links TRBV5-6 with TRBJ2-4, with 9 bases that match TRBD2. This CDR3 has 15 amino acids. V lost 9 bases, J lost 8 bases, and 15 bases stayed unmatched. Per germline, CDR1 SGHDT and CDR2 YYEEEE.

The chain joins TRBV25-1 to TRBJ1-5, with 11 bases matching TRBD1. Germline assignment: CDR1 MGHDK and CDR2 SYGVNS. The CDR3 sequence is 18 residues long. The ends lost 4 bases at V and 7 bases at J; junction bases unmatched: 15. CDR3 residues: CASSGRTGTGGSRQPQHF. CDR3 DNA sequence: TGTGCCAGCAGTGGACGAACCGGGACAGGGGGAAGTCGGCAGCCCCAGCATTTT.

This clonotype was seen many times. The chain is built from TRBV18 and TRBJ1-3; no clear D. The CDR3 extends over 16 amino acids. The V gene lost 5 bases and the J gene lost 0 bases, with 14 bases spanning the gap. Germline V gives CDR1 KGHSH, CDR2 LQKENI. CDR3 sequence: CASSRTAELSGNTIYF. The CDR3 region has the DNA TGTGCCAGCTCAAGAACAGCCGAACTCTCTGGAAACACCATATATTTT.

The CDR3 is CASSADSPSTEAFF. Written as DNA, the CDR3 is TGTGCCAGCAGCGCGGACAGCCCCAGCACTGAAGCTTTCTTT. This chain links TRBV11-2 with TRBJ1-1; possible D gene TRBD1, 6 bases. The CDR3 contains 14 residues. V was pared by 5 bases and J by 4 bases, with 14 bases between. Per germline, CDR1 SGHAT and CDR2 FQNNGV.

This clonotype was counted many times. The CDR3 sequence: CSSRLAGTGELFF. In nucleotides, the CDR3 is TGCAGCTCGCGGCTAGCGGGGACCGGGGAGCTGTTTTTT. The chain has TRBV29-1 and TRBJ2-2; TRBD2 matches at 9 bases. The CDR3 has 13 residues. Germline lookup yields CDR1 SQVTM and CDR2 ANQGSEA. The V segment lost 8 bases and the J segment 5 bases; nucleotides outside the gene matches: 6.

This clonotype was observed many times. The chain employs TRBV13 and TRBJ1-4, with D perhaps TRBD1 (6 bases). With 5 bases removed from V and 11 bases from J, the gap between germline ends came to 12 bases. CDR1 is PRHDT, CDR2 FYEKMQ, per germline (reference sequence). This CDR3 region has 12 residues. The CDR3 DNA reads TGTGCCAGCAGCCCTTCTACAGGGAAACTGTTTTTT. Translation gives CASSPSTGKLFF.

This clonotype has at least ten counts. The chain uses TRBV7-9 and TRBJ1-3; the match to TRBD1 covers 7 bases. CDR3 length: 15 residues. The V gene's germline CDR1 is SEHNR and CDR2 FQNEAQ (reference sequence). J lost 2 bases, V lost 3 bases, and 4 bases had no gene match. In DNA, the CDR3 is TGTGCCAGCAGCTTGACCACAGGGGCTGGAAACACCATATATTTT. Translation: CASSLTTGAGNTIYF.

This clonotype was observed at least ten times. CDR3 nucleotide sequence: TGTGCCAGCAGCTTGGACCCGGGAGGAACAGATACGCAGTATTTT. As protein: CASSLDPGGTDTQYF. The rearrangement uses TRBV5-6 and TRBJ2-3; TRBD2 aligns across 7 bases. The CDR3 totals 15 residues. The junction had 4 bases not matched to a gene; V was cut back by 0 bases and J by 3 bases. CDR1 is SGHDT and CDR2 is YYEEEE in the germline V gene.

This clonotype was counted many times. The chain uses TRBV10-1 and TRBJ1-2, with D unclear. The V gene lost 3 bases and the J gene lost 3 bases, with 11 bases spanning the gap. Germline CDR1 WNHNN, CDR2 SYGVQD (reference sequence). This CDR3 is 14 amino acids long. The CDR3 sequence is CASSEVGADYGYTF. CDR3 nucleotides: TGCGCCAGCAGTGAAGTAGGAGCAGACTATGGCTACACCTTC.

Sample share makes this clonotype medium-sized. The chain carries TRBV30 and TRBJ1-2; D uncertain. V was trimmed by 1 base and J by 5 bases, leaving 5 bases between them. CDR1 and CDR2 (germline): GTSNPN, SVGIG (reference sequence). The CDR3 is 11 residues long. In nucleotides, the CDR3 is TGTGCCTGGAGTGGAGGGTATGGCTACACCTTC. It is translated as CAWSGGYGYTF.

This clonotype has at least ten counts. CDR3 nucleotide sequence: TGTGCCAGCAGTTTATTAAAGGTGGAGGGTAATGAGCAGTTCTTC. Translated, it gives CASSLLKVEGNEQFF. The chain links TRBV28 to TRBJ2-1, with D tentatively TRBD2 (6 bases). The CDR3 has 15 residues. Germline values: CDR1 MDHEN, CDR2 SYDVKM. V was trimmed by 1 base and J by 7 bases, leaving 14 bases between them.

This clonotype was recorded at least ten times. The V call is TRBV27, the J call TRBJ1-2; D unclear. The CDR3 is made up of 14 amino acids. V lost 3 bases, J lost 2 bases, and 10 bases lay in between. In germline, CDR1 is MNHEY, CDR2 SMNVEV (reference sequence). The CDR3 here is CASSFAGRNYGYTF. The CDR3 DNA follows: TGTGCCAGCAGTTTTGCCGGACGGAACTATGGCTACACCTTC.

At least ten counts were recorded for this clonotype. The chain links TRBV6-1 to TRBJ1-2; TRBD1 agrees at 7 bases. This CDR3 is built from 15 residues. Germline V gene lookup returns CDR1 MNHNS and CDR2 SASEGT. V trimming: 7 bases; J trimming: 4 bases; junction bases outside the gene matches: 12. CDR3 nucleotide sequence: TGTGCCAGCACCGACCAGGGGGGTACGTTCTATGGCTACACCTTC. Protein product: CASTDQGGTFYGYTF.

This clonotype was recorded at least ten times. The V gene is TRBV9, the J gene TRBJ2-1; D remains ambiguous. Trimming took 3 bases from V and 9 from J, leaving 7 bases between them. Germline V gene lookup returns CDR1 SGDLS and CDR2 YYNGEE. CDR3 length: 11 amino acids. Here the CDR3 reads CASSDRGEQFF. DNA of the CDR3: TGTGCCAGCAGCGATAGAGGTGAGCAGTTCTTC.

With respect to this clonotype: Being one base from a much bigger clone, this may be a read error. The rearrangement links TRBV6-2 or TRBV6-3 to TRBJ2-1; possible D gene TRBD2, 7 bases. The CDR3 is 19 residues long. The V and J ends lost 0 bases and 6 bases respectively, with 24 bases between them. Germline assignment: CDR1 MNHEY and CDR2 SVGEGT. The CDR3 DNA follows: TGTGCCAGCAGTTACTCGGGGGGGGGCCAATGGTTACGTAGCAATGAGCAGTTCTTC. As protein: CASSYSGGGQWLRSNEQFF.

In this sample, this clonotype turned up many times. The chain recombines TRBV6-1 with TRBJ1-2; tentative D call: TRBD1 (6 bases). From germline, CDR1 is MNHNS and CDR2 SASEGT. CDR3 length: 13 amino acids. Trimming took 5 bases from V and 4 from J, leaving 11 bases between them. This chain's CDR3 is CASSRDRTYGYTF. CDR3 DNA: TGTGCCAGCAGTCGAGACAGGACCTATGGCTACACCTTC.

The sample holds many counts of this clonotype. The V gene is TRBV7-9, the J gene TRBJ2-7, with a weak D call TRBD2 (5 bases). Looked up from germline, CDR1 is SEHNR and CDR2 is FQNEAQ (reference sequence). The length of the CDR3 is 16 residues. Trimming took off 1 base at V and 2 bases at J, with 15 bases between the two ends. The CDR3 loop reads CASSLGLRTRAYEQYF. The DNA of the CDR3 is TGTGCCAGCAGCTTAGGTCTGCGGACGAGGGCCTACGAGCAGTACTTC.

This clonotype showed up many times. V is TRBV18 and J is TRBJ1-1; D not certain. The CDR3 runs to 12 residues. The V and J ends lost 3 bases and 3 bases respectively, with 5 bases between them. The germline CDR1 and CDR2 sequences are KGHSH and LQKENI. The CDR3 region is CASSPGYTEAFF. The CDR3 DNA is TGTGCCAGCTCACCGGGGTACACTGAAGCTTTCTTT. Combining the CDR3 with reference TRBV18 and TRBJ1-1 gives the whole variable domain NAGVMQNPRHLVRRRGQEARLRCSPMKGHSHVYWYRQLPEEGLKFMVYLQKENIIDESGMPKERFSAEFPKEGPSILRIQQVVRGDSAAYFCASSPGYTEAFFGQGTRLTVV.

This clonotype came up many times. This chain joins TRBV6-5 and TRBJ2-5; D is ambiguous. CDR3 length: 16 residues. The germline gives CDR1 MNHEY, CDR2 SVGAGI. V was shortened by 0 bases and J by 1 base, with 12 bases between the two germline ends. CDR3 DNA: TGTGCCAGCAGTTACTCGAGTATGGGCGCCCAAGAGACCCAGTACTTC. Translated, it gives CASSYSSMGAQETQYF.

This clonotype was seen at least ten times. This chain joins TRBV7-9 and TRBJ2-7; D remains ambiguous. This CDR3 contains 13 residues. Germline lookup yields CDR1 SEHNR and CDR2 FQNEAQ (reference sequence). Trimming cost V 5 bases and J 5 bases, with 13 bases left between them. For the CDR3, the DNA is TGTGCCAGCAGCCCCCCCCTGGCGCACGAGCAGTACTTC. Translation: CASSPPLAHEQYF. The full variable domain, rest sourced from reference TRBV7-9 and TRBJ2-7, is DTGVSQNPRHKITKRGQNVTFRCDPISEHNRLYWYRQTLGQGPEFLTYFQNEAQLEKSRLLSDRFSAERPKGSFSTLEIQRTEQGDSAMYLCASSPPLAHEQYFGPGTRLTVT.